This is a list of T cell receptor beta chains from one sample in a study of PD-1 blockade in classical Hodgkin lymphoma. The assay was immunoSEQ multiplex PCR, and TCRdb's table has in-frame clones only and misses some. Of tens of thousands of clones in the sample, 88% were seen once. The material was peripheral blood mononuclear cells (PBMCs), obtained at baseline. The source is a human donor with classical Hodgkin lymphoma. The CDR3 runs from the conserved cysteine through the conserved F or W. A D gene is named only where the DNA matches it firmly. Clone size is stated in some rows and not others, as once, few, many or a class when expanded.

clone size: once; J gene: TRBJ2-5; V gene: TRBV7-9; D gene: TRBD2; CDR3 protein: CASSGGTSGPQETQYF; CDR3 DNA: TGTGCCAGCAGCGGTGGGACTAGCGGGCCCCAAGAGACCCAGTACTTC
clone size: -; J gene: TRBJ1-1; V gene: TRBV7-9; D gene: -; CDR3 protein: CASSLPGVGTEAFF; CDR3 DNA: TGTGCCAGCAGCTTACCGGGGGTTGGCACTGAAGCTTTCTTT
clone size: -; J gene: TRBJ2-5; V gene: TRBV5-6; D gene: TRBD2; CDR3 protein: CASSRFPGGQETQYF; CDR3 DNA: TGTGCCAGCAGCCGCTTCCCGGGGGGCCAAGAGACCCAGTACTTC
clone size: -; J gene: TRBJ2-7; V gene: TRBV5-8; D gene: -; CDR3 protein: CASSLPRLSQRYF; CDR3 DNA: TGTGCCAGCAGCTTACCTCGTCTCTCCCAACGGTACTTC
clone size: -; J gene: TRBJ2-2; V gene: TRBV9; D gene: -; CDR3 protein: CASSVALGPIMLGELFF; CDR3 DNA: TGTGCCAGCAGCGTAGCTCTGGGCCCTATAATGTTGGGGGAGCTGTTTTTT
clone size: -; J gene: TRBJ1-6; V gene: TRBV9; D gene: -; CDR3 protein: CASSVSSTNSPLHF; CDR3 DNA: TGTGCCAGCAGCGTGTCATCTACAAATTCACCCCTCCACTTT
clone size: -; J gene: TRBJ1-5; V gene: TRBV15; D gene: TRBD1; CDR3 protein: CATSSPGQGDYSNQPQHF; CDR3 DNA: TGTGCCACCAGCTCTCCGGGACAGGGCGACTATAGCAATCAGCCCCAGCATTTT
clone size: -; J gene: TRBJ2-2; V gene: TRBV25-1; D gene: TRBD2; CDR3 protein: CASSELGLAGGNTGELFF; CDR3 DNA: TGTGCCAGCAGTGAATTAGGCCTAGCGGGGGGGAACACCGGGGAGCTGTTTTTT
clone size: -; J gene: TRBJ2-3; V gene: TRBV4-2; D gene: -; CDR3 protein: CASSLVEVSGRQGDTQYF; CDR3 DNA: TGTGCCAGCAGCCTAGTAGAGGTTAGCGGGAGACAGGGGGATACGCAGTATTTT
clone size: -; J gene: TRBJ2-1; V gene: TRBV7-3; D gene: -; CDR3 protein: CASSVLGEDNEQFF; CDR3 DNA: TGTGCCAGCAGCGTCTTGGGAGAAGACAATGAGCAGTTCTTC
clone size: -; J gene: TRBJ2-1; V gene: TRBV5-4; D gene: TRBD2; CDR3 protein: CASSGRDEQFF; CDR3 DNA: TGTGCCAGCAGCGGGAGGGATGAGCAGTTCTTC
clone size: -; J gene: TRBJ2-3; V gene: TRBV5-1; D gene: TRBD2; CDR3 protein: CASSRTSGPTDTQYF; CDR3 DNA: TGCGCCAGCAGCCGGACTAGCGGCCCCACAGATACGCAGTATTTT
clone size: -; J gene: TRBJ2-1; V gene: TRBV7-9; D gene: -; CDR3 protein: CASSPPRDEQFF; CDR3 DNA: TGTGCCAGCAGCCCCCCGCGGGATGAGCAGTTCTTC
clone size: -; J gene: TRBJ2-3; V gene: TRBV10-3; D gene: -; CDR3 protein: CATREPRADTQYF; CDR3 DNA: TGTGCCACGAGAGAGCCGCGGGCAGATACGCAGTATTTT
clone size: -; J gene: TRBJ2-6; V gene: TRBV5-1; D gene: TRBD1; CDR3 protein: CASSHRTGSGANVLTF; CDR3 DNA: TGCGCCAGCAGCCACCGGACAGGTTCAGGGGCCAACGTCCTGACTTTC
clone size: -; J gene: TRBJ2-7; V gene: TRBV18; D gene: -; CDR3 protein: CASSQDSTSSYEQYF; CDR3 DNA: TGTGCCAGCTCTCAGGACAGTACGAGCTCCTACGAGCAGTACTTC
clone size: -; J gene: TRBJ2-1; V gene: TRBV7-8; D gene: -; CDR3 protein: CASSLDGGSYNEQFF; CDR3 DNA: TGTGCCAGCAGCTTAGATGGAGGGTCCTACAATGAGCAGTTCTTC
clone size: -; J gene: TRBJ2-7; V gene: TRBV5-4; D gene: TRBD1; CDR3 protein: CASSPDRVFMDF; CDR3 DNA: TGTGCCAGCAGCCCGGACAGGGTTTTTATGGACTTC
clone size: few; J gene: TRBJ2-7; V gene: TRBV10-3; D gene: -; CDR3 protein: CAISEPTGSSYEQYF; CDR3 DNA: TGTGCCATCAGTGAGCCCACTGGGTCCTCCTACGAGCAGTACTTC
clone size: -; J gene: TRBJ2-1; V gene: TRBV5-4; D gene: TRBD1; CDR3 protein: CASRSGQLYNEQFF; CDR3 DNA: TGTGCCAGCAGGTCGGGACAGCTTTACAATGAGCAGTTCTTC
clone size: -; J gene: TRBJ2-1; V gene: TRBV11-1; D gene: TRBD2; CDR3 protein: CASSLAGGYNEQFF; CDR3 DNA: TGTGCCAGCAGCTTAGCGGGAGGGTACAATGAGCAGTTCTTC
clone size: -; J gene: TRBJ2-7; V gene: TRBV6-4; D gene: TRBD2; CDR3 protein: CASSAGLESYEQYF; CDR3 DNA: TGTGCCAGCAGTGCAGGACTAGAATCCTACGAGCAGTACTTC
clone size: -; J gene: TRBJ2-5; V gene: TRBV7-2; D gene: -; CDR3 protein: CASSQGPSSETQYF; CDR3 DNA: TGTGCCAGCAGCCAAGGGCCGTCCAGCGAGACCCAGTACTTC
clone size: -; J gene: TRBJ2-1; V gene: TRBV19; D gene: TRBD2; CDR3 protein: CASSIRSSGRRFYNEQFF; CDR3 DNA: TGTGCCAGTAGTATTCGGTCTAGCGGGAGGAGGTTTTACAATGAGCAGTTCTTC
clone size: -; J gene: TRBJ2-7; V gene: TRBV7-6; D gene: -; CDR3 protein: CASSPGRSRSSYEQYF; CDR3 DNA: TGTGCCAGCAGCCCGGGGAGGTCAAGGAGCTCCTACGAGCAGTACTTC
clone size: -; J gene: TRBJ1-2; V gene: TRBV28; D gene: -; CDR3 protein: CASSFIGQKSSGYTF; CDR3 DNA: TGTGCCAGCAGTTTTATTGGACAGAAATCATCTGGCTACACCTTC
clone size: -; J gene: TRBJ1-6; V gene: TRBV27; D gene: -; CDR3 protein: CASSFGQYNSPLHF; CDR3 DNA: TGTGCCAGCAGTTTTGGGCAGTATAATTCACCCCTCCACTTT
clone size: -; J gene: TRBJ2-3; V gene: TRBV9; D gene: -; CDR3 protein: CASSVGRGSTDTQYF; CDR3 DNA: TGTGCCAGCAGCGTAGGCAGGGGTTCCACAGATACGCAGTATTTT
clone size: -; J gene: TRBJ2-7; V gene: TRBV21-1; D gene: -; CDR3 protein: CASSKGLAGFSYEQYF; CDR3 DNA: TGTGCCAGCAGCAAAGGCCTAGCGGGCTTCTCCTACGAGCAGTACTTC
clone size: -; J gene: TRBJ2-1; V gene: TRBV13; D gene: -; CDR3 protein: CASSLRQGHYNEQFF; CDR3 DNA: TGTGCCAGCAGCTTACGGCAGGGACACTACAATGAGCAGTTCTTC
clone size: -; J gene: TRBJ2-2; V gene: TRBV29-1; D gene: TRBD2; CDR3 protein: CSASLGSGSGELFF; CDR3 DNA: TGCAGCGCCTCCCTCGGCAGCGGGAGTGGCGAGCTGTTTTTT
clone size: once; J gene: TRBJ2-2; V gene: TRBV27; D gene: TRBD1; CDR3 protein: CASSLSRTGVKLFF; CDR3 DNA: TGTGCCAGCAGTTTATCGAGGACAGGGGTAAAGCTGTTTTTT
clone size: -; J gene: TRBJ2-1; V gene: TRBV7-2; D gene: -; CDR3 protein: CASSPSGSSYNEQFF; CDR3 DNA: TGTGCCAGCAGCCCGAGCGGTAGCTCCTACAATGAGCAGTTCTTC
clone size: -; J gene: TRBJ1-6; V gene: TRBV6-5; D gene: TRBD1; CDR3 protein: CASSSDRQGNSPLHF; CDR3 DNA: TGTGCCAGCAGTTCGGATAGACAGGGTAATTCACCCCTCCACTTT
clone size: -; J gene: TRBJ1-5; V gene: TRBV28; D gene: -; CDR3 protein: CASSLFYRNSNQPQHF; CDR3 DNA: TGTGCCAGCAGTTTATTTTACCGCAATAGCAATCAGCCCCAGCATTTT
clone size: once; J gene: TRBJ2-5; V gene: TRBV19; D gene: -; CDR3 protein: CASSIQETQYF; CDR3 DNA: TGTGCCAGTAGTATACAAGAGACCCAGTACTTC
clone size: once; J gene: TRBJ1-5; V gene: TRBV2; D gene: -; CDR3 protein: CASSVWTPGANQPQHF; CDR3 DNA: TGTGCCAGCAGCGTCTGGACGCCGGGTGCGAATCAGCCCCAGCATTTT
clone size: -; J gene: TRBJ1-2; V gene: TRBV27; D gene: -; CDR3 protein: CASSLGPGLPYGYTF; CDR3 DNA: TGTGCCAGCAGTTTAGGTCCGGGCCTCCCGTATGGCTACACCTTC
clone size: -; J gene: TRBJ1-2; V gene: TRBV9; D gene: -; CDR3 protein: CASSVGGDYGYTF; CDR3 DNA: TGTGCCAGCAGCGTAGGCGGTGACTATGGCTACACCTTC
clone size: few; J gene: TRBJ1-4; V gene: TRBV5-1; D gene: TRBD1; CDR3 protein: CASSVQGALGEKLFF; CDR3 DNA: TGCGCCAGCAGCGTACAGGGGGCTCTTGGGGAAAAACTGTTTTTT
clone size: -; J gene: TRBJ2-1; V gene: TRBV7-9; D gene: TRBD2; CDR3 protein: CASSPLPGTSGSTEQFF; CDR3 DNA: TGTGCCAGCAGCCCTTTACCCGGGACTAGCGGGAGTACGGAGCAGTTCTTC
clone size: -; J gene: TRBJ2-3; V gene: TRBV7-9; D gene: -; CDR3 protein: CASSPWSSSTDTQYF; CDR3 DNA: TGTGCCAGCAGCCCGTGGAGTTCTAGCACAGATACGCAGTATTTT
clone size: -; J gene: TRBJ1-1; V gene: TRBV5-1; D gene: -; CDR3 protein: CASSLGPPTEAFF; CDR3 DNA: TGCGCCAGCAGCTTGGGCCCCCCCACTGAAGCTTTCTTT
clone size: -; J gene: TRBJ2-4; V gene: TRBV9; D gene: TRBD2; CDR3 protein: CASSLWDYGSQNIQYF; CDR3 DNA: TGTGCCAGCAGCCTATGGGACTATGGGTCCCAAAACATTCAGTACTTC
clone size: -; J gene: TRBJ2-7; V gene: TRBV23-1; D gene: TRBD2; CDR3 protein: CASSQSGSGSSYEQYF; CDR3 DNA: TGCGCCAGCAGTCAATCGGGTAGCGGGAGCTCCTACGAGCAGTACTTC
clone size: -; J gene: TRBJ2-7; V gene: TRBV10-1; D gene: TRBD1; CDR3 protein: CASSESGTGLFEQYF; CDR3 DNA: TGCGCCAGCAGTGAATCCGGGACAGGGCTGTTTGAGCAGTACTTC
clone size: -; J gene: TRBJ1-4; V gene: TRBV6-6; D gene: -; CDR3 protein: CASSYLGRVNEKLFF; CDR3 DNA: TGTGCCAGCAGTTACTTGGGCAGGGTTAATGAAAAACTGTTTTTT
clone size: -; J gene: TRBJ1-2; V gene: TRBV27; D gene: -; CDR3 protein: CASSLSSGGHYGYTF; CDR3 DNA: TGTGCCAGCAGTTTATCGTCGGGGGGCCACTATGGCTACACCTTC
clone size: once; J gene: TRBJ2-1; V gene: TRBV11-2; D gene: -; CDR3 protein: CASSSYISSYNEQFF; CDR3 DNA: TGTGCCAGCAGCTCTTACATAAGCTCCTACAATGAGCAGTTCTTC
clone size: -; J gene: TRBJ2-5; V gene: TRBV5-1; D gene: -; CDR3 protein: CASSSQETQYF; CDR3 DNA: TGCGCCAGCAGCTCCCAAGAGACCCAGTACTTC
clone size: -; J gene: TRBJ2-7; V gene: TRBV5-1; D gene: -; CDR3 protein: CASSLARGYEQYF; CDR3 DNA: TGCGCCAGCAGCTTGGCCAGGGGTTACGAGCAGTACTTC
clone size: -; J gene: TRBJ2-1; V gene: TRBV5-1; D gene: TRBD2; CDR3 protein: CASSLASGLAGVNSYNEQFF; CDR3 DNA: TGCGCCAGCAGCTTGGCGTCGGGACTAGCGGGAGTAAATTCCTACAATGAGCAGTTCTTC
clone size: -; J gene: TRBJ1-5; V gene: TRBV4-3; D gene: TRBD1; CDR3 protein: CASSQDWTGGFQPQHF; CDR3 DNA: TGCGCCAGCAGCCAAGATTGGACAGGGGGCTTTCAGCCCCAGCATTTT
clone size: -; J gene: TRBJ2-2; V gene: TRBV6-4; D gene: -; CDR3 protein: CASSKRETGELFF; CDR3 DNA: TGTGCCAGCAGCAAAAGAGAAACCGGGGAGCTGTTTTTT
clone size: -; J gene: TRBJ1-2; V gene: TRBV19; D gene: -; CDR3 protein: CASARVVGAGYTF; CDR3 DNA: TGTGCCAGTGCCAGGGTGGTCGGTGCCGGCTACACCTTC
clone size: -; J gene: TRBJ1-2; V gene: TRBV10-3; D gene: -; CDR3 protein: CAISATSGGDYGYTF; CDR3 DNA: TGTGCCATCAGTGCCACCTCGGGGGGCGACTATGGCTACACCTTC
clone size: -; J gene: TRBJ2-5; V gene: TRBV27; D gene: -; CDR3 protein: CASSSRATQETQYF; CDR3 DNA: TGTGCCAGCAGTTCAAGGGCGACACAAGAGACCCAGTACTTC